Listed below are T cell receptor beta chains from one sample, sequenced in a study of shared clonotypes between healthy human individuals. Sequenced by immunoSEQ multiplex PCR; TCRdb stores in-frame clones only, minus some. The sample shows some 95,000 clones, approximately 70% of them seen only once. The sequenced sample was memory CD8+ T cells sorted from blood. The receptors derive from a man younger than 45 in good health. CDR3s include the opening cysteine and the closing phenylalanine or tryptophan. D genes are given only for firm matches. A row's size may be missing; if present it is once, few, many or a size class.

v_call	d_call	clone_size	j_call	cdr3_aa	cdr3_nt
TRBV28	.	.	TRBJ2-2	CASSYNGELFF	TGTGCCAGCAGTTATAACGGGGAGCTGTTTTTT
TRBV2	.	few	TRBJ1-5	CASRRGINSNQPQHF	TGTGCCAGCAGAAGAGGCATAAATAGCAATCAGCCCCAGCATTTT
TRBV23-1	.	.	TRBJ2-2	CASSRPSTRHNTGELFF	TGCGCCAGCAGCCGTCCAAGCACCCGCCATAACACCGGGGAGCTGTTTTTT
TRBV5-6	.	.	TRBJ2-7	CASSLTNAYEQYF	TGTGCCAGCAGCTTAACGAATGCCTACGAGCAGTACTTC
TRBV11-2	TRBD2	.	TRBJ2-7	CASSPPGLAYEQYF	TGTGCCAGCAGCCCTCCGGGACTAGCCTACGAGCAGTACTTC
TRBV5-1	.	.	TRBJ1-1	CASSITGMGTEAFF	TGCGCCAGTAGTATCACAGGGATGGGGACTGAAGCTTTCTTT
TRBV5-1	.	.	TRBJ2-2	CASSLIGVGEELFF	TGCGCCAGCAGCTTGATAGGAGTTGGTGAGGAGCTGTTTTTT
TRBV10-1	.	.	TRBJ2-3	CASSDQGGYTQYF	TGCGCCAGCAGTGATCAGGGTGGATATACGCAGTATTTT
TRBV6-1	TRBD1	.	TRBJ1-1	CASLRQGWTEAFF	TGTGCCAGCCTAAGACAGGGATGGACTGAAGCTTTCTTT
TRBV5-1	.	.	TRBJ2-5	CASSPENPRMGETQYF	TGCGCCAGCAGCCCCGAAAATCCTAGAATGGGAGAGACCCAGTACTTC
TRBV4-3	.	few	TRBJ2-1	CASSQEWFGGYNEQFF	TGCGCCAGCAGCCAAGAATGGTTCGGGGGCTACAATGAGCAGTTCTTC
TRBV5-6	TRBD1	few	TRBJ1-2	CASSLGQGYRGYTF	TGTGCCAGCAGCTTGGGACAGGGGTACAGGGGCTACACCTTC
TRBV18	.	once	TRBJ1-5	CASSPKTSDPQPQHF	TGTGCCAGCTCACCGAAGACCAGTGATCCTCAGCCCCAGCATTTT
TRBV11-2	TRBD1	.	TRBJ1-2	CASSPRQGLNYGYTF	TGTGCCAGCAGCCCAAGACAGGGATTAAACTATGGCTACACCTTC
TRBV28	.	.	TRBJ2-7	CASSYGDGSYEQYF	TGTGCCAGCAGTTACGGGGACGGCTCCTACGAGCAGTACTTC
TRBV30	TRBD2	.	TRBJ2-1	CAWSVVSSGSPVNEQFF	TGTGCCTGGAGTGTAGTGTCTAGCGGGAGCCCCGTCAATGAGCAGTTCTTC
TRBV5-1	TRBD1	.	TRBJ1-2	CASSLAGQGSSGYTF	TGCGCCAGCAGCTTGGCGGGACAGGGCTCGAGTGGCTACACCTTC
TRBV7-9	TRBD1	.	TRBJ1-2	CASSFTISGGDGYTF	TGTGCCAGCAGCTTCACTATATCAGGGGGCGATGGCTACACCTTC
TRBV25-1	.	many	TRBJ2-1	CASSEVQEVGSYNEQFF	TGTGCCAGCAGTGAAGTTCAGGAGGTGGGCTCCTACAATGAGCAGTTCTTC
TRBV6-6	.	few	TRBJ1-1	CASSPPTEAFF	TGTGCCAGCAGTCCCCCCACTGAAGCTTTCTTT
TRBV25-1	.	.	TRBJ2-7	CASSEGADYEQYF	TGTGCCAGCAGTGAAGGGGCGGACTACGAGCAGTACTTC
TRBV19	.	.	TRBJ2-1	CASNTYNEQFF	TGTGCCAGTAACACCTACAATGAGCAGTTCTTC
TRBV14	TRBD2	many	TRBJ2-1	CASSQGQAGGGNEQFF	TGTGCCAGCAGCCAAGGACAAGCGGGAGGGGGAAATGAGCAGTTCTTC
TRBV7-2	TRBD2	.	TRBJ2-3	CASSRHRTSGTSADTQYF	TGTGCCAGCAGCCGACATAGGACTAGCGGGACCTCCGCGGATACGCAGTATTTT
TRBV6-5	.	.	TRBJ2-1	CASSYQDGGYNEQFF	TGTGCCAGCAGTTACCAAGATGGAGGATACAATGAGCAGTTCTTC
TRBV6-1	.	.	TRBJ2-5	CASRRGGADQETQYF	TGTGCCAGCAGGAGGGGGGGGGCGGACCAAGAGACCCAGTACTTC
TRBV7-9	.	.	TRBJ2-7	CASSLARNPGIAVEQYF	TGTGCCAGCAGCTTAGCGCGGAACCCGGGTATAGCGGTCGAGCAGTACTTC
TRBV19	TRBD1	.	TRBJ2-1	CATGPRGRGNEQFF	TGTGCCACTGGGCCCAGGGGGCGAGGTAATGAGCAGTTCTTC
TRBV29-1	.	.	TRBJ1-3	CSGLIKVRNTIYF	TGCAGTGGACTCATAAAGGTTAGAAACACCATATATTTT
TRBV9	TRBD1	once	TRBJ1-4	CASSAPGGSTNEKLFF	TGTGCCAGCAGCGCCCCAGGGGGATCAACTAATGAAAAACTGTTTTTT
TRBV29-1	.	many	TRBJ1-1	CSVGTDKAFF	TGCAGCGTTGGGACTGACAAAGCTTTCTTT
TRBV5-1	.	few	TRBJ2-1	CASSLDGPASYNEQFF	TGCGCCAGCAGCTTGGACGGTCCAGCCTCCTACAATGAGCAGTTCTTC
TRBV7-9	TRBD2	once	TRBJ2-1	CASSSGTSGSSGRLWEQFF	TGTGCCAGCAGCTCCGGGACTAGCGGGAGTTCTGGTAGACTTTGGGAGCAGTTCTTC
TRBV11-2	TRBD2	.	TRBJ2-2	CASSLGRAGPNTGELFF	TGTGCCAGCAGCTTAGGGAGAGCGGGGCCGAACACCGGGGAGCTGTTTTTT
TRBV6-5	.	.	TRBJ2-5	CASSTRGHELGTQYF	TGTGCCAGCAGTACTCGCGGACACGAACTGGGGACCCAGTACTTC
TRBV27	TRBD1	.	TRBJ1-1	CASSPGQGVTLNTEAFF	TGTGCCAGCAGTCCGGGACAGGGGGTGACCCTAAACACTGAAGCTTTCTTT
TRBV7-3	.	.	TRBJ2-1	CASSFSNSYNEQFF	TGTGCCAGCAGCTTTTCTAACTCCTACAATGAGCAGTTCTTC
TRBV7-2	.	.	TRBJ1-5	CASSAGQPGGQPQHF	TGTGCCAGCAGTGCGGGGCAGCCGGGGGGTCAGCCCCAGCATTTT
TRBV11-3	.	.	TRBJ2-1	CASSLESHFHEQFF	TGTGCCAGCAGCTTAGAATCCCATTTCCATGAGCAGTTCTTC